This T cell receptor beta chain emerged from a study of T cell responses to AZD1222 COVID-19 vaccine. Generated by immunoSEQ multiplex PCR, the TCRdb table keeps only in-frame clones and is missing some. The repertoire holds 150,000 to 200,000 clones, with 88% as singletons. Points on this clone: Antigen specificity is unknown.

Findings and limits, study-wide: Donors were mostly white British, more females; clonal diversity possibly underestimated.

Per germline, CDR1 LNHDA and CDR2 SQIVND (reference sequence). This CDR3 region has 13 residues. The ends were cut back, 3 bases at V and 2 bases at J, with 7 bases in the middle. The TCR originated in an adult in good health. The chain employs TRBV19 and TRBJ2-5; tentative D call: TRBD1 (6 bases). This sample comprised peripheral blood, obtained on day 0 of AZD1222 vaccination. CDR3 nucleotide sequence: TGTGCCAGTAGTATTGGACAGCAAGAGACCCAGTACTTC. It codes for CASSIGQQETQYF.